The clone carrying this T cell receptor beta chain came up a few times. Its target is not known. The data stem from a study of blood T cells in healthy people across ages. General observations from the study: Greater diversity and more naive CD4+ cells were seen in long-lived donors than in aged donors.

Healthy Caucasians from Russia aged roughly 6 to 100 served as donors. Then a second PCR, running roughly 6 to 12 cycles, was carried out with a sample-barcoded 5' primer and a J-beta primer mix. CDR3-containing paired-end reads numbered at least 2.5 million in each sample. TCRdb reprocessed the 5' RACE reads via MiXCR and lists one record per CDR3 protein. Of fewer than 2,000,000 distinct CDR3 sequences listed, roughly two fifths are singletons. V was pared by 7 bases and J by 7 bases, with 17 bases between. Germline-derived CDR1 and CDR2 are SNHLY and FYNNEI. The CDR3 has 14 amino acids. The sequenced material came from blood. The rearrangement joins TRBV2 to TRBJ2-1, with D tentatively TRBD1 (5 bases). This TCR came from a human donor in good health. The CDR3 loop reads CASKTSMTANEQFF. The CDR3 DNA follows: TGTGCCAGCAAAACGAGTATGACAGCTAATGAGCAGTTCTTC.